These T cell receptor beta chains were read from a single sample in a study of blood T cells in healthy people across ages. TCRdb reanalysed the 5' RACE reads using MiXCR and keeps one entry per CDR3 protein. Counted here are approximately 1.5 million distinct CDR3 sequences, 34% occurring once; the ten biggest clones make up approximately 11%. The sequencing input was blood. The source is a woman aged 30 to 39 in good health. Each CDR3 is given with its conserved first and last residue. Fields, in order: clone size, J gene, V gene, D gene, CDR3 DNA, CDR3 protein. The D gene is left open where the match is weak. For some rows the clone size is stated as once, few or many, or as a class when expanded; others skip it.

clone size: few
J gene: TRBJ2-2
V gene: TRBV10-1
D gene: .
CDR3 DNA: TGCGCCAACAGCGGGACAGTCACCGGGGAGCTGTTTTTT
CDR3 protein: CANSGTVTGELFF

clone size: .
J gene: TRBJ2-5
V gene: TRBV5-6
D gene: .
CDR3 DNA: TGTGCCAGCAGCTGGGGCCCAGAGGGAGAGACCCAGTACTTC
CDR3 protein: CASSWGPEGETQYF

clone size: .
J gene: TRBJ1-1
V gene: TRBV7-9
D gene: .
CDR3 DNA: TGTGCCAGCAGCATACTCCGGGACATGAACACTGAAGCTTTCTTT
CDR3 protein: CASSILRDMNTEAFF

clone size: few
J gene: TRBJ2-5
V gene: TRBV10-3
D gene: TRBD2
CDR3 DNA: TGTGCCATCAGTGAGCCGGTAGCGGGGTTGTCCCAAGAGACCCAGTACTTC
CDR3 protein: CAISEPVAGLSQETQYF

clone size: few
J gene: TRBJ2-1
V gene: TRBV7-3
D gene: TRBD2
CDR3 DNA: TGTGCCAGCAGCTTGGGCGGGGGGGCGCGGAATGAGCAGTTCTTC
CDR3 protein: CASSLGGGARNEQFF

clone size: once
J gene: TRBJ2-4
V gene: TRBV7-9
D gene: .
CDR3 DNA: TGTGCCAGCAGCTTATATTCAGATAAAAACATTCAGTACTTC
CDR3 protein: CASSLYSDKNIQYF

clone size: few
J gene: TRBJ2-7
V gene: TRBV9
D gene: .
CDR3 DNA: TGTGCCAGCAGCCCCCGGGACGAGTACTACGAGCAGTACTTC
CDR3 protein: CASSPRDEYYEQYF

clone size: few
J gene: TRBJ2-5
V gene: TRBV5-1
D gene: TRBD2
CDR3 DNA: TGCGCCAGCAGCCCCAGCGGGAGTGGGCAAGAGACCCAGTACTTC
CDR3 protein: CASSPSGSGQETQYF

clone size: .
J gene: TRBJ2-3
V gene: TRBV7-3
D gene: TRBD2
CDR3 DNA: TGTGCCACCGCTGCAACGGGAGGGCTGGATACGCAGTATTTT
CDR3 protein: CATAATGGLDTQYF

clone size: few
J gene: TRBJ2-3
V gene: TRBV6-6
D gene: TRBD1
CDR3 DNA: TGTGCCAGCAGTCGCAGGACAGGGGGGGCAGATACGCAGTATTTT
CDR3 protein: CASSRRTGGADTQYF

clone size: few
J gene: TRBJ2-1
V gene: TRBV20-1
D gene: TRBD2
CDR3 DNA: TGCAGTGCTAATCTAGCGGGAGGGAATGAGCAGTTCTTC
CDR3 protein: CSANLAGGNEQFF

clone size: .
J gene: TRBJ2-6
V gene: TRBV12-3/TRBV12-4
D gene: .
CDR3 DNA: TGTGCCAGCAAAGATAACTCTGGGGCCAACGTCCTGACTTTC
CDR3 protein: CASKDNSGANVLTF

clone size: .
J gene: TRBJ2-1
V gene: TRBV13
D gene: TRBD2
CDR3 DNA: TGTGCCAGCAGCTTATCTAGCGGGAGCTCTAATGAGCAGTTCTTC
CDR3 protein: CASSLSSGSSNEQFF

clone size: few
J gene: TRBJ2-1
V gene: TRBV5-6
D gene: TRBD2
CDR3 DNA: TGTGCCAGCAGCCCAACTAGCGGGGGGGCGCACAATGAGCAGTTCTTC
CDR3 protein: CASSPTSGGAHNEQFF

clone size: .
J gene: TRBJ2-1
V gene: TRBV9
D gene: TRBD1
CDR3 DNA: TGTGCCAGCAGCGTAGCAGGACAGGGGGACGATGAGCAGTTCTTC
CDR3 protein: CASSVAGQGDDEQFF

clone size: few
J gene: TRBJ1-6
V gene: TRBV4-2
D gene: .
CDR3 DNA: TGTGCCAGCAGCCAAGGCTCGGGGGTTTTGGAATCACCCCTCCACTTT
CDR3 protein: CASSQGSGVLESPLHF

clone size: once
J gene: TRBJ2-1
V gene: TRBV3-1
D gene: TRBD2
CDR3 DNA: TGTGCCAGCAGCCGAAGGACTAGCGGTAATTCCTACAATGAGCAGTTCTTC
CDR3 protein: CASSRRTSGNSYNEQFF

clone size: .
J gene: TRBJ1-2
V gene: TRBV5-1
D gene: TRBD1
CDR3 DNA: TGCGCCAGCAGCTTGGGATCACTAGGGACAGATGGAAATGGCTACACCTTC
CDR3 protein: CASSLGSLGTDGNGYTF

clone size: .
J gene: TRBJ1-2
V gene: TRBV9
D gene: .
CDR3 DNA: TGTGCCAGCAGCGTGTACCGAGGGGGATCGGCTAACTATGGCTACACCTTC
CDR3 protein: CASSVYRGGSANYGYTF

clone size: .
J gene: TRBJ2-1
V gene: TRBV28
D gene: .
CDR3 DNA: TGTGCCAGCAGTTTGGGGGGCGGGAAAGAGAGGTACAATGAGCAGTTCTTC
CDR3 protein: CASSLGGGKERYNEQFF

clone size: .
J gene: TRBJ2-1
V gene: TRBV7-3
D gene: TRBD2
CDR3 DNA: TGTGCCAGCAGCTTAGTTTCTAGCGGGGGACATGAGCAGTTCTTC
CDR3 protein: CASSLVSSGGHEQFF

clone size: .
J gene: TRBJ1-2
V gene: TRBV29-1
D gene: .
CDR3 DNA: TGCAGCGTTCCCGGCGGCAGGGACTATGGCTACACCTTC
CDR3 protein: CSVPGGRDYGYTF

clone size: .
J gene: TRBJ2-7
V gene: TRBV12-3/TRBV12-4
D gene: TRBD2
CDR3 DNA: TGTGCCAGCAGCCCCGGGGGGTCCTTAACGGTAGTCGAGCAGTACTTC
CDR3 protein: CASSPGGSLTVVEQYF

clone size: few
J gene: TRBJ1-5
V gene: TRBV30
D gene: .
CDR3 DNA: TGTGCCTGGAGTGTTGGAGGGTCTAGAAGCAGGTATAGCAATCAGCCCCAGCATTTT
CDR3 protein: CAWSVGGSRSRYSNQPQHF

clone size: few
J gene: TRBJ2-1
V gene: TRBV18
D gene: .
CDR3 DNA: TGTGCCAGCTCACCACAGGACGGAGCGAGCGCCATCAACAATGAGCAGTTCTTC
CDR3 protein: CASSPQDGASAINNEQFF

clone size: .
J gene: TRBJ2-6
V gene: TRBV24-1
D gene: .
CDR3 DNA: TGTACCGCAAGTGAGGGATCTTGGTCTGGGGCCAACGTCCTGACTTTC
CDR3 protein: CTASEGSWSGANVLTF

clone size: .
J gene: TRBJ1-2
V gene: TRBV12-3/TRBV12-4
D gene: .
CDR3 DNA: TGTGCCAGCAGTTATTCTGCTTATGGCTACACCTTC
CDR3 protein: CASSYSAYGYTF

clone size: .
J gene: TRBJ2-5
V gene: TRBV20-1
D gene: .
CDR3 DNA: TGCAGTGCTAGAGATTACGGACTTTACGCCCAAGAGACCCAGTACTTC
CDR3 protein: CSARDYGLYAQETQYF

clone size: many
J gene: TRBJ2-7
V gene: TRBV4-1
D gene: .
CDR3 DNA: TGCGCCAGCAGCCGGACCCCGGGACACAACTACGAGCAGTACTTC
CDR3 protein: CASSRTPGHNYEQYF

clone size: .
J gene: TRBJ2-5
V gene: TRBV2
D gene: .
CDR3 DNA: TGTGCCAGCAGTGAACTCGACGACTTCGAGACCCAGTACTTC
CDR3 protein: CASSELDDFETQYF

clone size: many
J gene: TRBJ2-2
V gene: TRBV6-4
D gene: .
CDR3 DNA: TGTGCCAGCAGTGACTCGGACACCGGGGAGCTGTTTTTT
CDR3 protein: CASSDSDTGELFF

clone size: .
J gene: TRBJ2-2
V gene: TRBV12-3/TRBV12-4
D gene: .
CDR3 DNA: TGTGCCAGCAGGATGTCAGAGCGCCCTCACACCGGGGAGCTGTTTTTT
CDR3 protein: CASRMSERPHTGELFF

clone size: .
J gene: TRBJ2-1
V gene: TRBV15
D gene: .
CDR3 DNA: TGTGCCACCAGCTTTAGCGCTGAGCAGTTCTTC
CDR3 protein: CATSFSAEQFF

clone size: few
J gene: TRBJ1-1
V gene: TRBV20-1
D gene: .
CDR3 DNA: TGCAGTGCTAGTTCTCCGGGGACTTTTACTGAAGCTTTCTTT
CDR3 protein: CSASSPGTFTEAFF

clone size: .
J gene: TRBJ1-2
V gene: TRBV7-2
D gene: .
CDR3 DNA: TGTGCCAGCAGCTTAGATCTGAATGGCTACACCTTC
CDR3 protein: CASSLDLNGYTF